These T cell receptor beta chains were read from a single sample in a study of read filtering for tumor transcriptome and immune sequencing. Using its own MiXCR run on the reads, TCRdb lists one record per CDR3 protein. The data show 75,000 to 90,000 distinct CDR3 sequences, with 10% to 15% seen just once and under 15% held by the top ten. Sequencing was performed on a population of CD138-negative cells sorted from bone marrow. Source of these receptors: a donor at least 40 years old with multiple myeloma. Each CDR3 is given with its conserved first and last residue. D genes are given only for firm matches. Only part of the rows carry a size: once, few, many, or a class if the clone is expanded.

>many|TRBV6-5|TRBJ2-7|TRBD2
CASSTTSTNEQYF
TGTGCCAGCAGCACGACTAGCACCAACGAGCAGTACTTC
>many|TRBV28|TRBJ1-5|TRBD1
CASSSQQGAKYQPQHF
TGTGCCAGCAGTTCCCAACAGGGGGCAAAGTATCAGCCCCAGCATTTT
>.|TRBV18|TRBJ2-2|.
CASSPQDSGELFF
TGTGCCAGCTCACCCCAGGACTCCGGGGAGCTGTTTTTT
>many|TRBV7-3|TRBJ2-1|TRBD2
CASSPRAGDSGNEQFF
TGTGCCAGCAGCCCAAGAGCGGGAGACTCGGGCAATGAGCAGTTCTTC
>.|TRBV29-1|TRBJ2-7|.
CSASGNSYEQYF
TGCAGCGCGTCGGGAAACTCCTACGAGCAGTACTTC
>many|TRBV24-1|TRBJ2-2|TRBD1
CATSGTGTGAPGELFF
TGTGCCACCAGTGGAACGGGGACAGGGGCACCCGGGGAGCTGTTTTTT
>.|TRBV7-9|TRBJ2-3|TRBD2
CASSMGLATDTQYF
TGTGCCAGCAGCATGGGACTAGCGACAGATACGCAGTATTTT
>many|TRBV28|TRBJ2-1|TRBD1
CASSFAGTGSYNEQFF
TGTGCCAGCAGTTTCGCAGGGACAGGGTCCTACAATGAGCAGTTCTTC
>many|TRBV7-9|TRBJ1-5|.
CASSFGIGQPQHF
TGTGCCAGCAGCTTCGGCATCGGACAGCCCCAGCATTTT
>many|TRBV5-4|TRBJ2-5|.
CASRRRPIGGETQYF
TGTGCCAGCAGGAGACGGCCGATCGGCGGCGAGACCCAGTACTTC
>many|TRBV29-1|TRBJ2-2|.
CSVKRGADTGELFF
TGCAGCGTCAAACGGGGGGCGGACACCGGGGAGCTGTTTTTT
>many|TRBV20-1|TRBJ1-5|TRBD1
CSARDRVTVGQPQHF
TGCAGTGCAAGGGACAGGGTGACGGTGGGTCAGCCCCAGCATTTT
>many|TRBV19|TRBJ1-2|TRBD1
CASSIWRQGYGYTF
TGTGCCAGTAGTATTTGGAGACAGGGCTATGGCTACACCTTC
>.|TRBV7-9|TRBJ2-3|TRBD2
CASSFLAGGSTDTQYF
TGTGCCAGCAGCTTCCTAGCGGGAGGAAGCACAGATACGCAGTATTTT
>many|TRBV2|TRBJ1-1|.
CASSEGAVTEAFF
TGTGCCAGCAGTGAAGGAGCGGTTACTGAAGCTTTCTTT
>many|TRBV5-1|TRBJ2-1|.
CASSLVPGASYNEQFF
TGCGCCAGCAGCTTGGTACCGGGGGCGAGCTACAATGAGCAGTTCTTC
>many|TRBV29-1|TRBJ1-1|.
CSAQGGQMNTEAFF
TGCAGCGCCCAGGGAGGACAGATGAACACTGAAGCTTTCTTT
>.|TRBV11-2|TRBJ2-2|TRBD2
CASSLRPSGTSNTGELFF
TGTGCCAGCAGCTTACGTCCTAGCGGAACCTCGAACACCGGGGAGCTGTTTTTT
>many|TRBV7-2|TRBJ2-5|TRBD2
CASSITSGRYQETQYF
TGTGCCAGCAGCATCACTAGCGGGAGATACCAAGAGACCCAGTACTTC
>few|TRBV11-2|TRBJ2-7|.
CASSQGQTEQYF
TGTGCCAGCAGCCAAGGACAAACCGAGCAGTACTTC
>few|TRBV7-9|TRBJ1-1|.
CASSPPGEGMRAFF
TGTGCCAGCAGCCCCCCAGGTGAAGGGATGCGGGCTTTCTTT
>many|TRBV6-2/TRBV6-3|TRBJ1-5|.
CASSDPWQPQHF
TGTGCCAGCAGCGACCCATGGCAGCCCCAGCATTTT
>.|TRBV29-1|TRBJ2-1|TRBD2
CSVISGRAIHEQFF
TGCAGCGTCATCAGCGGGAGGGCCATCCATGAGCAGTTCTTC
>many|TRBV29-1|TRBJ2-2|.
CSVHGAGELFF
TGCAGCGTTCACGGGGCCGGGGAGCTGTTTTTT
>many|TRBV10-1|TRBJ1-6|TRBD1
CASWTGQDSPLHF
TGCGCCAGCTGGACAGGGCAAGATTCACCCCTCCACTTT
>many|TRBV7-8|TRBJ1-1|.
CASSYDTGGTEAFF
TGTGCCAGCAGTTATGACACTGGTGGTACTGAAGCTTTCTTT
>many|TRBV15|TRBJ2-2|TRBD2
CATSRDSREGRTGELFF
TGTGCCACCAGCAGAGATTCCCGGGAGGGCCGAACCGGGGAGCTGTTTTTT